This T cell receptor beta chain was sequenced during a study of blood T cell repertoires in COVID-19. Study background: Samples of COVID-19 (acute and convalescent) were obtained from the United States, Italy and Spain. PBMCs, B-cell-depleted T cells, or T cells provided the cDNA or gDNA that made up the material.

Some clones are missing from TCRdb's copy, which holds only in-frame ones; the method was immunoSEQ multiplex PCR. The sample records 80,000 or so clones, roughly 86% being singletons. Sample: peripheral blood. This clonotype originated in a human donor in a cohort sampled during active COVID-19.

This CDR3 reads CASSLVGTGVSGELFF. CDR3 coding DNA: TGTGCCAGCAGCTTAGTTGGGACAGGGGTTTCCGGGGAGCTGTTTTTT. The chain recombines TRBV7-8 with TRBJ2-2; 10 positions agree with TRBD1. The ends lost 1 base at V and 6 bases at J; junction bases unmatched: 5. CDR1 is SGHVS, CDR2 FQNEAQ, per germline. The CDR3 runs to 16 residues.